Each of the 22 T cell receptor beta chains below was sequenced from the same sample in a study of T cell clonotyping in hematopoietic cell transplantation. Profiling relied on immunoSEQ multiplex PCR, and the TCRdb table lists in-frame clones only, not all of them. The data hold some 27,000 clones, with around 82% observed a single time. Time point described: recipient sample about 28 days before transplant, after cytoreduction. Sequencing was performed on peripheral blood mononuclear cells, taken before stem cell transplant. These receptors came from a man aged 40-49 years with acute myeloid leukemia. Some clones in this sample may be carry-over from other donors' samples.

The CDR3 DNA sequence: TGTGCCAGCAGTCCCGTGACAATTGACAATCAGCCCCAGCATTTT. It specifies CASSPVTIDNQPQHF. This chain links TRBV6-6 with TRBJ1-5; D call uncertain. V lost 5 bases, J lost 3 bases, and 14 bases lay in between. The germline gives CDR1 MNHNY, CDR2 SVGAGI (reference sequence). The length of the CDR3 is 15 residues.

This chain uses TRBV7-2 with TRBJ1-3; 9 bases line up with TRBD1. Germline V lookup: CDR1 SGHTA, CDR2 FQGNSA. V was clipped by 1 base and J by 2 bases; unmatched bases: 0. This CDR3 is built from 15 residues. The CDR3 loop is CASSLGTGAGNTIYF. CDR3 nucleotide sequence: TGTGCCAGCAGCTTAGGGACAGGGGCTGGAAACACCATATATTTT.

The V call is TRBV5-1, the J call TRBJ1-4, with a tentative D call TRBD1 (6 bases). Trimming removed 4 bases from V and 0 bases from J, with 13 bases in between. The germline V gene encodes CDR1 SGHRS and CDR2 YFSETQ. The CDR3 has 16 amino acids. CDR3 bases: TGCGCCAGCAGCCTGGACAGTCCTGCAACTAATGAAAAACTGTTTTTT. This encodes CASSLDSPATNEKLFF.

The CDR3 bases are TGCGCCAGCTCCATGGGTGGTCATCGTATCGAGTGGGAGCTGTTTTTT. Its translation: CASSMGGHRIEWELFF. This sequence joins TRBV4-3 and TRBJ2-2; D remains ambiguous. Trimming took 8 bases from V and 9 from J, leaving 25 bases between them. CDR1 is LGHNA and CDR2 is YSLEER in the germline V gene. CDR3 length equals 16 residues.

V and J are TRBV7-9 and TRBJ1-3; D might be TRBD1 (5 bases). Germline loops: CDR1 SEHNR, CDR2 FQNEAQ (reference sequence). The CDR3 has 16 amino acids. V lost 3 bases to trimming and J lost 0 bases, with 12 bases between them. The CDR3 DNA reads TGTGCCAGCAGCTTCCGGGACTTTCGCTCTGGAAACACCATATATTTT. Translation: CASSFRDFRSGNTIYF.

The gene calls are TRBV4-3 and TRBJ1-2; TRBD1 aligns across 8 bases. This CDR3 is built from 15 residues. Germline CDR1 LGHNA, CDR2 YSLEER. V lost 4 bases and J lost 5; bases outside the gene matches: 9. DNA for the CDR3: TGCGCCAGCAGCCGGGATGCAGGGGGCCCTTATGGCTACACCTTC. Its translation: CASSRDAGGPYGYTF.

The chain links TRBV11-2 to TRBJ2-7; tentatively, D is TRBD1 (5 bases). Germline lookup yields CDR1 SGHAT and CDR2 FQNNGV. The CDR3 extends over 14 amino acids. Trimming removed 4 bases at V and 2 bases at J, with 12 bases between. The CDR3 bases are TGTGCCAGCAGCTGGTCGAAGGGGACCTACGAGCAGTACTTC. This encodes CASSWSKGTYEQYF.

The rearrangement uses TRBV2 and TRBJ2-7; TRBD2 matches at 7 bases. The CDR3 totals 16 residues. Germline CDR1 SNHLY, CDR2 FYNNEI. Unmatched junction bases numbered 13, after V lost 4 bases and J lost 4 bases. This CDR3 reads CASSVVSAGAPYEQYF. As DNA, the CDR3 is TGTGCCAGCAGTGTAGTTTCGGCGGGAGCGCCTTACGAGCAGTACTTC.

The chain recombines TRBV7-9 with TRBJ1-1; D is perhaps TRBD1 (6 bases). The CDR3 sequence is 15 residues long. From germline, CDR1 is SEHNR and CDR2 FQNEAQ (reference sequence). V was shortened by 5 bases and J by 4 bases, with 17 bases between the two germline ends. This CDR3 is CASSRTGWRGTEAFF. The CDR3 DNA reads TGTGCCAGCAGCCGTACAGGGTGGAGAGGCACTGAAGCTTTCTTT.

V is TRBV7-9 and J is TRBJ1-5, with 10 bases lining up with TRBD1. V was pared by 3 bases and J by 2 bases, with 1 base of the junction left unmatched. The V gene's germline CDR1 is SEHNR and CDR2 FQNEAQ (reference sequence). There are 15 residues in the CDR3. CDR3 sequence (DNA): TGTGCCAGCAGCTTCGGACAGGGGGGCAATCAGCCCCAGCATTTT. This translates into CASSFGQGGNQPQHF.

This clone appeared a single time. The chain joins TRBV30 to TRBJ1-6; D not certain. In germline, CDR1 is GTSNPN, CDR2 SVGIG (reference sequence). With 3 bases removed from V and 6 bases from J, the gap between germline ends came to 6 bases. The CDR3 totals 12 residues. The CDR3 bases are TGTGCCTGGAGCAGGCTTAATTCACCCCTCCACTTT. This sequence encodes CAWSRLNSPLHF.

V gene TRBV29-1 combines with J gene TRBJ2-7; D gene uncertain. V was clipped by 4 bases and J by 1 base, with 14 bases between them. CDR1 and CDR2 (germline): SQVTM, ANQGSEA. This CDR3 is built from 14 residues. The CDR3 loop is CSVARSPTSYEQYF. For the CDR3, the DNA is TGCAGCGTTGCTCGGAGCCCTACGTCCTACGAGCAGTACTTC.

This clone showed up just a few times. The chain combines TRBV9 with TRBJ2-2, with D uncertain. The CDR3 spans 13 residues. Trimming removed 0 bases from V and 7 bases from J, with 7 bases in between. CDR1 and CDR2 from the germline V gene are SGDLS and YYNGEE. The CDR3 coding sequence is TGTGCCAGCAGCGTAGCGGCGTTCGGGGAGCTGTTTTTT. This translates into CASSVAAFGELFF.

The rearrangement joins TRBV5-8 to TRBJ1-2, with D perhaps TRBD1 (5 bases). The germline gives CDR1 SGHTS, CDR2 YDEGEE. This CDR3 spans 14 amino acids. The V gene lost 0 bases and the J gene lost 8 bases, with 14 bases spanning the gap. CDR3 nucleotide sequence: TGTGCCAGCAGCTTGGGACGGACTTGGGGCGGCTACACCTTC. It yields the protein CASSLGRTWGGYTF.

The chain uses TRBV19 and TRBJ1-1; D gene ambiguous. Germline V gives CDR1 LNHDA, CDR2 SQIVND (reference sequence). With 10 bases removed from V and 1 base from J, the gap between germline ends came to 10 bases. This CDR3 has 12 residues. The DNA for the CDR3 is TGTGCCACCGCAACGGGGAACACTGAAGCTTTCTTT. It codes for CATATGNTEAFF. Full variable domain (remainder filled in from reference TRBV19 and TRBJ1-1): DGGITQSPKYLFRKEGQNVTLSCEQNLNHDAMYWYRQDPGQGLRLIYYSQIVNDFQKGDIAEGYSVSREKKESFPLTVTSAQKNPTAFYLCATATGNTEAFFGQGTRLTVV.

J is TRBJ1-1 and V is TRBV29-1; possibly TRBD1 for D (6 bases). CDR1 and CDR2 (germline): SQVTM, ANQGSEA. This CDR3 region has 14 residues. V shed 5 bases and J shed 6 bases, with 19 bases lying between them. The CDR3 DNA sequence: TGCAGCGTTTGCTCAGGGGAAAAGGTTGCTGAAGCTTTCTTT. Translating gives CSVCSGEKVAEAFF.

V gene TRBV11-2 combines with J gene TRBJ1-1, with TRBD1 matching over 9 bases. Germline loops: CDR1 SGHAT, CDR2 FQNNGV. The V and J ends lost 3 bases and 6 bases, in that order; junction bases with no gene match: 11. This CDR3 has 16 amino acids. The CDR3 is CASSFPRDREGPEAFF. The CDR3 DNA reads as TGTGCCAGCAGCTTCCCCCGGGACAGGGAAGGTCCTGAAGCTTTCTTT.

The chain is built from TRBV4-2 and TRBJ1-4; no firm D call. The CDR3 contains 15 residues. From germline, CDR1 is LGHNA and CDR2 YNFKEQ. Trimming cost V 0 bases and J 8 bases, with 13 bases left between them. CDR3 in DNA: TGTGCCAGCAGCCAAGATCAAGCAGATCCCGAAAAACTGTTTTTT. Its protein product is CASSQDQADPEKLFF.

The chain combines TRBV5-1 with TRBJ1-3, with a tentative D call TRBD1 (6 bases). Trimming removed 4 bases at V and 0 bases at J, with 11 bases between. This CDR3 spans 15 amino acids. Germline V gives CDR1 SGHRS, CDR2 YFSETQ. CDR3 in amino acids: CASSTAGASGNTIYF. The CDR3 coding sequence is TGCGCCAGCAGCACCGCAGGGGCCTCTGGAAACACCATATATTTT.

V usage is TRBV19 and J usage is TRBJ1-5; tentatively, D is TRBD1 (6 bases). CDR3 length: 16 residues. From germline, CDR1 is LNHDA and CDR2 SQIVND (reference sequence). The V gene lost 2 bases and the J gene lost 5 bases, with 16 bases spanning the gap. DNA of the CDR3: TGTGCCAGTAGTATATTACGTGGCGGGGGCGATCAGCCCCAGCATTTT. It specifies CASSILRGGGDQPQHF.

The chain couples TRBV7-9 to TRBJ2-1; unclear D gene. This CDR3 contains 12 residues. V lost 8 bases and J 4 bases, leaving 9 bases between the germline ends. CDR1 is SEHNR, CDR2 FQNEAQ, per germline (reference sequence). The CDR3 nucleotides are TGTGCCAGCGGGCCAAATTACAATGAGCAGTTCTTC. It is translated as CASGPNYNEQFF. Looking up the rest from reference TRBV7-9 and TRBJ2-1 gives the full variable domain: DTGVSQNPRHKITKRGQNVTFRCDPISEHNRLYWYRQTLGQGPEFLTYFQNEAQLEKSRLLSDRFSAERPKGSFSTLEIQRTEQGDSAMYLCASGPNYNEQFFGPGTRLTVL.

The chain carries TRBV6-1 and TRBJ1-3; D is ambiguous. Germline V CDR1 and CDR2: MNHNS, SASEGT. This CDR3 is 17 amino acids long. Deletions cut 3 bases from V and 4 bases from J, with 19 bases between. In nucleotides, the CDR3 is TGTGCCAGCAGTGACCCCCTCCTGCTCTCGAGGGGAAACACCATATATTTT. Amino acid sequence: CASSDPLLLSRGNTIYF.